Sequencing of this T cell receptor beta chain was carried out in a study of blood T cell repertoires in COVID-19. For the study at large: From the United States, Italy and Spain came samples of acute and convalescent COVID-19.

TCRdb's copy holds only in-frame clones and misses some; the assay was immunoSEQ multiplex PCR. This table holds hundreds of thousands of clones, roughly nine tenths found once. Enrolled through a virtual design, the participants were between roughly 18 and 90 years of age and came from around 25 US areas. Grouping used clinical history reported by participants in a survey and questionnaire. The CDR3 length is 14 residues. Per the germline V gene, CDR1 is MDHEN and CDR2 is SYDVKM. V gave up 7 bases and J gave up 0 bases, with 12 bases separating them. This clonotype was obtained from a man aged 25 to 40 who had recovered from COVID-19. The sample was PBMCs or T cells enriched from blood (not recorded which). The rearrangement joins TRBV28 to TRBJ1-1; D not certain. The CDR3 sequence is CASTLRVMNTEAFF. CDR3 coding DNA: TGTGCCAGCACCCTCCGGGTGATGAACACTGAAGCTTTCTTT.